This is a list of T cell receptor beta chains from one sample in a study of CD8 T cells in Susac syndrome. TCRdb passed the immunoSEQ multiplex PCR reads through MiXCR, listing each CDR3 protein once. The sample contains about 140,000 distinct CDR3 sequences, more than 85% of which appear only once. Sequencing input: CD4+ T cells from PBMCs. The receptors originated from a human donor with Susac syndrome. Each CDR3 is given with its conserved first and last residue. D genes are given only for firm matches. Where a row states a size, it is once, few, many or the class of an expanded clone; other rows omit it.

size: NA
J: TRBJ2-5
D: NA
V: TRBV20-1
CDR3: CSAEGRGQYQETQYF
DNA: TGCAGTGCTGAGGGGCGGGGACAGTACCAAGAGACCCAGTACTTC

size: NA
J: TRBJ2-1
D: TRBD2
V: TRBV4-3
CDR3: CASSQVIAGEFNEQFF
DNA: TGCGCCAGCAGCCAAGTAATAGCGGGAGAATTCAATGAGCAGTTCTTC

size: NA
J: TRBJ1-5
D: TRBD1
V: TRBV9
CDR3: CASSGTGFGQPQHF
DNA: TGTGCCAGCAGCGGGACAGGGTTCGGTCAGCCCCAGCATTTT

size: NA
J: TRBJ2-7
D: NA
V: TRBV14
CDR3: CASSQFKVSSYEQYF
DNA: TGTGCCAGCAGCCAATTCAAGGTTAGCTCCTACGAGCAGTACTTC

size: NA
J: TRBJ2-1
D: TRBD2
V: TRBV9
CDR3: CASSVATSGGAGEQFF
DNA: TGTGCCAGCAGCGTGGCAACTAGCGGGGGGGCCGGTGAGCAGTTCTTC

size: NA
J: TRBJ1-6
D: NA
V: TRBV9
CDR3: CASSVEADRNSPLHF
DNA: TGTGCCAGCAGCGTAGAGGCAGACAGAAATTCACCCCTCCACTTT

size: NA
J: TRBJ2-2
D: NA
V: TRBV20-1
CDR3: CSARNVGNTGELFF
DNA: TGCAGTGCCAGGAACGTGGGAAACACCGGGGAGCTGTTTTTT

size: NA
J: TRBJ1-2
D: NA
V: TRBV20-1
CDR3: CSAHSPPANGYTF
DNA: TGCAGTGCTCACTCTCCGCCGGCAAACGGCTACACCTTC

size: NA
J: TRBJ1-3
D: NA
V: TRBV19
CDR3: CASSTVPDTGNTIYF
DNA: TGTGCCAGTAGTACTGTACCAGATACTGGAAACACCATATATTTT

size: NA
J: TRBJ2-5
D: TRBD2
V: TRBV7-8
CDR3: CATSLAVEETQYF
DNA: TGTGCTACATCACTAGCGGTAGAAGAGACCCAGTACTTC

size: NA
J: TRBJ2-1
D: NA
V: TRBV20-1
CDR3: CSAGGTTMVNEQFF
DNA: TGCAGTGCGGGCGGGACGACCATGGTCAATGAGCAGTTCTTC

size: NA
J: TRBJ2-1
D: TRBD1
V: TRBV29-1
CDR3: CSGRQGSYNEQFF
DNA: TGCAGCGGAAGACAGGGATCCTACAATGAGCAGTTCTTC

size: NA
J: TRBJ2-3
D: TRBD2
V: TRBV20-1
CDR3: CSARPGLAPQYF
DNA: TGCAGTGCTAGGCCGGGACTAGCTCCGCAGTATTTT

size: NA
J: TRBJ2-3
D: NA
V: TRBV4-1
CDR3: CASSPRGTTDTQYF
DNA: TGCGCCAGCAGCCCCCGGGGGACCACAGATACGCAGTATTTT

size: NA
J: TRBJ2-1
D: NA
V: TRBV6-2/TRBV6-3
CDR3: CASSYHRDSYNEQFF
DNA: TGTGCCAGCAGTTACCACCGGGACTCATACAATGAGCAGTTCTTC

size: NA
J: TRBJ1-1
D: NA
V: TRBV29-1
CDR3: CSVARGTNTEAFF
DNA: TGCAGCGTTGCTCGAGGTACGAACACTGAAGCTTTCTTT

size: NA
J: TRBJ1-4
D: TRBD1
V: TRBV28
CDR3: CASSTTGTGHEKLFF
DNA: TGTGCCAGCAGCACTACCGGGACAGGCCATGAAAAACTGTTTTTT

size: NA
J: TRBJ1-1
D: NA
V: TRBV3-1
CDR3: CASTLRERGTEAFF
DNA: TGTGCCAGCACACTCCGGGAGCGGGGGACTGAAGCTTTCTTT

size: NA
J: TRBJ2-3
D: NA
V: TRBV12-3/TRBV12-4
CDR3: CASSPVDTDTQYF
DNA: TGTGCCAGCAGCCCCGTGGACACAGATACGCAGTATTTT

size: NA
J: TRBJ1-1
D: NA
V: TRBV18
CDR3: CASSPETGNTEAFF
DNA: TGTGCCAGCTCACCCGAGACCGGGAACACTGAAGCTTTCTTT

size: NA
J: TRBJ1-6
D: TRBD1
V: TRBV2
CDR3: CASSGDRGSSPLHF
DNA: TGTGCCAGCAGCGGTGACAGGGGGAGTTCACCCCTCCACTTT

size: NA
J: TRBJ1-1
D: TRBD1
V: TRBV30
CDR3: CAWSPRQGRAFF
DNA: TGTGCCTGGAGCCCTAGACAGGGTAGAGCTTTCTTT

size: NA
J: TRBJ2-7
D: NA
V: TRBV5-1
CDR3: CASSLDGGSYEQYF
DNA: TGCGCCAGCAGCTTGGACGGGGGCTCCTACGAGCAGTACTTC

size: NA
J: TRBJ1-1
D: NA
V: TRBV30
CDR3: CAWSGGMNTEAFF
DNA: TGTGCCTGGAGCGGCGGTATGAACACTGAAGCTTTCTTT

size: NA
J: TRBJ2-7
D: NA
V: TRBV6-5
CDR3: CASSYGGRGYEQYF
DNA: TGTGCCAGCAGTTATGGGGGGCGCGGTTACGAGCAGTACTTC

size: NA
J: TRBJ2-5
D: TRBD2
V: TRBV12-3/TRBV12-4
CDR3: CASSPVGGGIGETQYF
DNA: TGTGCCAGCAGCCCAGTGGGCGGGGGGATTGGGGAGACCCAGTACTTC

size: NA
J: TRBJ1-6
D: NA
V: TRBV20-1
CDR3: CSARGLFSPLHF
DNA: TGCAGTGCTCGCGGACTGTTTTCACCCCTCCACTTT

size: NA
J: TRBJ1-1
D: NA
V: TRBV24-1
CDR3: CATTLPWVTNTEAFF
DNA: TGTGCCACCACGCTGCCTTGGGTTACGAACACTGAAGCTTTCTTT

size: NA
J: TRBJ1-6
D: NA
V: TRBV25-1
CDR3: CASSLSGHYNSPLHF
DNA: TGTGCCAGCAGTCTTAGTGGGCACTATAATTCACCCCTCCACTTT

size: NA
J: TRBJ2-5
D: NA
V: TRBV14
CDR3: CASSHLSAGRETQYF
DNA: TGTGCCAGCAGCCATCTCTCTGCGGGACGGGAGACCCAGTACTTC

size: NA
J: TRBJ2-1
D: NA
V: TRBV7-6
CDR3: CASPRGGTLNEQFF
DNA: TGTGCCAGCCCGCGGGGCGGAACTCTCAATGAGCAGTTCTTC

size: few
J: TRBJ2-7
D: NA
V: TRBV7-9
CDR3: CASSFSAQGEQYF
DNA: TGTGCCAGCAGCTTTTCGGCTCAGGGCGAGCAGTACTTC

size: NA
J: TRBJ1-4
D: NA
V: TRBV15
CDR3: CATNMGGNEKLFF
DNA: TGTGCCACCAACATGGGGGGTAATGAAAAACTGTTTTTT

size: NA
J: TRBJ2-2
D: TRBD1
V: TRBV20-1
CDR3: CSARVQGAWQGELFF
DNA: TGCAGTGCTAGAGTACAGGGGGCCTGGCAGGGGGAGCTGTTTTTT

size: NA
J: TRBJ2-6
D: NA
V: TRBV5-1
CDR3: CASSPRPAGANVLTF
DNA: TGCGCCAGCAGCCCACGCCCCGCTGGGGCCAACGTCCTGACTTTC

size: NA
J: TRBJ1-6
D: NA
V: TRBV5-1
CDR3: CASSLGVPGSPLHF
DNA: TGCGCCAGCAGCTTGGGAGTCCCTGGATCACCCCTCCACTTT

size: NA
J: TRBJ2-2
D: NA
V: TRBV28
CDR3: CASSKDIGELFF
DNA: TGTGCCAGCAGTAAAGATATCGGGGAGCTGTTTTTT

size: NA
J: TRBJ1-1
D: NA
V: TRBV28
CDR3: CASSPLTDEAFF
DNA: TGTGCCAGCAGTCCTCTGACAGATGAAGCTTTCTTT

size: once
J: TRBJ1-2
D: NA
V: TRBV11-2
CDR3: CASSLSGFGYTF
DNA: TGTGCCAGCAGCTTATCAGGGTTTGGCTACACCTTC

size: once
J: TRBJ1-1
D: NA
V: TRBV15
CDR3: CATSSSPGRLGTEAFF
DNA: TGTGCCACCAGCAGCAGTCCGGGACGTTTGGGCACTGAAGCTTTCTTT

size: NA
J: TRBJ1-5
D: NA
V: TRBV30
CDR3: CAWTGQSNQPQHF
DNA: TGTGCCTGGACCGGACAGAGCAATCAGCCCCAGCATTTT

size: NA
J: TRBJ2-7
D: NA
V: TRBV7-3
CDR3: CASSLTYRDEQYF
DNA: TGTGCCAGCAGCTTAACGTACAGGGACGAGCAGTACTTC

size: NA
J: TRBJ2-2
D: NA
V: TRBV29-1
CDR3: CSVGSASNTGELFF
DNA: TGCAGCGTTGGGTCGGCATCGAACACCGGGGAGCTGTTTTTT

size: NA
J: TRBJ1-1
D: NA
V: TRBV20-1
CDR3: CSAGREEAFF
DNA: TGCAGTGCAGGCCGGGAGGAAGCTTTCTTT

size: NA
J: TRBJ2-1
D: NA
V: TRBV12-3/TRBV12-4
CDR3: CASTKGPQAGDEQFF
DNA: TGTGCCAGCACCAAAGGGCCCCAGGCCGGCGATGAGCAGTTCTTC

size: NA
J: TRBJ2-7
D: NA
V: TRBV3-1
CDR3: CASSQFTDPSYEQYF
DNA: TGTGCCAGCAGCCAATTTACAGATCCCAGCTACGAGCAGTACTTC

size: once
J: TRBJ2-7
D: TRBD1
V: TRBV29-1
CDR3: CSVAIGQGAREQYF
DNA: TGCAGCGTTGCGATTGGACAGGGGGCTAGGGAGCAGTACTTC

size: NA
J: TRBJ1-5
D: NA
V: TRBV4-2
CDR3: CASSHDQNQPQHF
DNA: TGTGCCAGCAGCCATGACCAGAATCAGCCCCAGCATTTT

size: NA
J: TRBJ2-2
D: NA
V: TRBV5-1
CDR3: CASSQAQTGELFF
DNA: TGCGCCAGCAGCCAAGCCCAGACCGGGGAGCTGTTTTTT

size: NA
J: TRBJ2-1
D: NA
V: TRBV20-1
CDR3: CSARVLNEQFF
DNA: TGCAGTGCTAGAGTCCTGAATGAGCAGTTCTTC

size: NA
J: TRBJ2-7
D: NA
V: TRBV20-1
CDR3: CSARSGTTYEQYF
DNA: TGCAGTGCTAGATCCGGGACAACGTACGAGCAGTACTTC

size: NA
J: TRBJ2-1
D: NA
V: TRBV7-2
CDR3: CASSLETGHNEQFF
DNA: TGTGCCAGCAGCTTAGAGACAGGTCACAATGAGCAGTTCTTC

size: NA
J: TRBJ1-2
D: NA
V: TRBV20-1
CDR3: CSAKRVAAYGYTF
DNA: TGCAGTGCTAAGCGCGTGGCAGCCTATGGCTACACCTTC

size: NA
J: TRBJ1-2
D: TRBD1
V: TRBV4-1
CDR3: CASSQQGGYGYTF
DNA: TGCGCCAGCAGTCAACAGGGGGGGTATGGCTACACCTTC